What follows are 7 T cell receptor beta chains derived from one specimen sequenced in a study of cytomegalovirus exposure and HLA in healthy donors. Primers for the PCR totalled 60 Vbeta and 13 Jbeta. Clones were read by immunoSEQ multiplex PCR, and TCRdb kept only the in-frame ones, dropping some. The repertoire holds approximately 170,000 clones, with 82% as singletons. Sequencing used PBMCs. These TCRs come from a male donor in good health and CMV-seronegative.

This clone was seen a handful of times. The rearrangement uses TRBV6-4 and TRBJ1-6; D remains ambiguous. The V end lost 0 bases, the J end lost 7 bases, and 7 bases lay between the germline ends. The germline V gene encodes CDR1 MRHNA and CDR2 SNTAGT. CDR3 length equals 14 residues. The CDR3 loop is CASSDSGGNSPLHF. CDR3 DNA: TGTGCCAGCAGTGACTCAGGCGGAAATTCACCCCTCCACTTT.

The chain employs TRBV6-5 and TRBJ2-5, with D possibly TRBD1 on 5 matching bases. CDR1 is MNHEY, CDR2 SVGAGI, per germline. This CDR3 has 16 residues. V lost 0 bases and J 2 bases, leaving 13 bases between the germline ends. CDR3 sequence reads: CASSYSKGLPQETQYF. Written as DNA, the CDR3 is TGTGCCAGCAGTTACTCGAAGGGGCTACCTCAAGAGACCCAGTACTTC.

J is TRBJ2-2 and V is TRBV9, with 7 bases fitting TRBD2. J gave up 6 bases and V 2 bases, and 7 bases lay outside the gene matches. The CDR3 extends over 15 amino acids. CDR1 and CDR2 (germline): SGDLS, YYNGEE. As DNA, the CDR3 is TGTGCCAGCAGCGTTCATGGGGGGAGGGCCGGGGAGCTGTTTTTT. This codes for CASSVHGGRAGELFF.

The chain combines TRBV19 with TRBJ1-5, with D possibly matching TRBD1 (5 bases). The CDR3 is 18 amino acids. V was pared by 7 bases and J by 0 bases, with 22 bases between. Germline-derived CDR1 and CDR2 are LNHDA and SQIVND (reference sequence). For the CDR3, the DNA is TGTGCCAGTAAACTACGTGCAGTTGGGACTGGTAGCAATCAGCCCCAGCATTTT. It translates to CASKLRAVGTGSNQPQHF.

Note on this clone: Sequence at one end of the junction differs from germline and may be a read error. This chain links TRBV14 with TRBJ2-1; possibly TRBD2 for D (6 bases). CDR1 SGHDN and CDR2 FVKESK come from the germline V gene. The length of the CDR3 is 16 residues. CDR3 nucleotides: TGTGCCAGCAGCCAAGCCGGGGCGGGATTCGTTCAGGTCGTAGTCTTC. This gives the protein CASSQAGAGFVQVVVF.

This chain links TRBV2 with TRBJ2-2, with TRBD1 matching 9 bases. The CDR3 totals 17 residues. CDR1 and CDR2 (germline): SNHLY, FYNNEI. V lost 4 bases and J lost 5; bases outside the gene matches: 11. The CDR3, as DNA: TGTGCCAGCAGTGTGTCCCCTCGGACAGGGGTAACCGGGGAGCTGTTTTTT. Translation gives CASSVSPRTGVTGELFF.

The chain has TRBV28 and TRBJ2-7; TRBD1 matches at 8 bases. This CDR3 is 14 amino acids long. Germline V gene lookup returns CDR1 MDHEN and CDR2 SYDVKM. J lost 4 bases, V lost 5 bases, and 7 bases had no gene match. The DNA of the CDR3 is TGTGCCAGCAGTCTCCGGGACAGGACTTACGAGCAGTACTTC. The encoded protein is CASSLRDRTYEQYF.